This entry lists 10 T cell receptor beta chains sequenced from one sample in a study of OX40 agonist ivuxolimab in advanced cancers. TCRdb's table, derived via immunoSEQ multiplex PCR, lists solely in-frame clones and lacks some. The sample shows roughly 50,000 clones, 75% to 90% of them seen only once. The material was CD4+ or CD8+ T cells sorted from blood, obtained in a trial of the OX40 agonist ivuxolimab. The receptors were sampled from an adult with an advanced solid tumor such as melanoma, head and neck, liver or kidney cancer.

This clone is a singleton in its sample. The J gene is TRBJ1-5, the V gene TRBV19, with TRBD1 identical over 9 bases. The germline CDR1 and CDR2 sequences are LNHDA and SQIVND (reference sequence). V shed 10 bases and J 6 bases; nucleotides not matched to a gene: 7. This CDR3 has 13 amino acids. In DNA form, the CDR3 reads TGTGCCACAACAGGGGGCGTGAGTCAGCCCCAGCATTTT. It is translated as CATTGGVSQPQHF. The entire variable domain, with the rest obtained from reference TRBV19 and TRBJ1-5, is as follows: DGGITQSPKYLFRKEGQNVTLSCEQNLNHDAMYWYRQDPGQGLRLIYYSQIVNDFQKGDIAEGYSVSREKKESFPLTVTSAQKNPTAFYLCATTGGVSQPQHFGDGTRLSIL.

This chain uses TRBV7-6 with TRBJ1-1; 10 bases line up with TRBD1. V trimming: 0 bases; J trimming: 5 bases; junction bases outside the gene matches: 9. Per the germline V gene, CDR1 is SGHVS and CDR2 is FNYEAQ. There are 17 residues in the CDR3. CDR3 sequence: CASSLAKTGGEETEAFF. CDR3 bases: TGTGCCAGCAGCTTAGCGAAGACAGGGGGCGAGGAAACTGAAGCTTTCTTT.

The CDR3 region is CASSLWTGVSTDTQYF. The CDR3, as DNA: TGTGCCAGCAGCTTGTGGACAGGGGTTAGCACAGATACGCAGTATTTT. The rearrangement joins TRBV7-8 to TRBJ2-3; 9 positions agree with TRBD1. Germline CDR1 is SGHVS and CDR2 is FQNEAQ. The CDR3 runs to 16 residues. V lost 3 bases to trimming and J lost 0 bases; unmatched junction nucleotides: 4.

This clone was seen only once. J is TRBJ2-5 and V is TRBV6-5; the match to TRBD1 covers 7 bases. From germline, CDR1 is MNHEY and CDR2 SVGAGI. The CDR3 is 14 amino acids. V dropped 4 bases and J dropped 1; count of bases not matched to a gene: 3. CDR3 nucleotides: TGTGCCAGCAGTTTCGGACAGGTCCAAGAGACCCAGTACTTC. Amino acid sequence: CASSFGQVQETQYF.

The J gene is TRBJ2-5, the V gene TRBV28; 11 nucleotides align to TRBD2. The V and J ends lost 5 bases and 5 bases, in that order; junction bases with no gene match: 7. This CDR3 is built from 15 residues. The germline V gene has CDR1 MDHEN and CDR2 SYDVKM. The CDR3 sequence: CASSTSGSNDETQYF. In DNA form, the CDR3 reads TGTGCCAGCAGTACTAGCGGGAGTAATGATGAGACCCAGTACTTC.

The V and J genes are TRBV4-2 and TRBJ2-5; 8 positions agree with TRBD2. In germline, CDR1 is LGHNA, CDR2 YNFKEQ. V shed 1 base, J shed 3 bases, and the junction held 7 bases outside the gene matches. CDR3 length equals 16 residues. DNA of the CDR3: TGTGCCAGCAGCCAAGGATCCGGGACTAGAGAAGAGACCCAGTACTTC. It translates to CASSQGSGTREETQYF.

The chain couples TRBV6-6 to TRBJ2-7; D could derive from TRBD1 or TRBD2 (5 bases each). There are 13 residues in the CDR3. V was pared by 0 bases and J by 6 bases, with 9 bases between. Germline CDR1 MNHNY, CDR2 SVGAGI (reference sequence). CDR3 DNA: TGTGCCAGCAGTTACTCGAGGGGAAGCGAGCAGTACGTC. As protein: CASSYSRGSEQYV.

CDR3 amino acids: CASTFQGASTDTQYF. As DNA, the CDR3 is TGTGCCAGCACCTTCCAGGGTGCTAGCACAGATACGCAGTATTTT. The chain joins TRBV28 to TRBJ2-3, with a tentative D call TRBD1 (5 bases). This CDR3 spans 15 amino acids. V was clipped by 7 bases and J by 0 bases, with 14 bases between them. Germline CDR1 and CDR2: MDHEN and SYDVKM. Together with reference TRBV28 and TRBJ2-3, the CDR3 gives the full variable domain: DVKVTQSSRYLVKRTGEKVFLECVQDMDHENMFWYRQDPGLGLRLIYFSYDVKMKEKGDIPEGYSVSREKKERFSLILESASTNQTSMYLCASTFQGASTDTQYFGPGTRLTVL.

The chain carries TRBV9 and TRBJ2-1, with TRBD2 matching over 8 bases. There are 20 residues in the CDR3. The V gene's germline CDR1 is SGDLS and CDR2 YYNGEE. The junction had 24 bases not matched to a gene; V was cut back by 4 bases and J by 6 bases. CDR3 loop: CASSTHPSGPGGLAGNEQFF. CDR3 DNA sequence: TGTGCCAGCAGCACGCACCCAAGTGGGCCGGGAGGGCTGGCGGGCAATGAGCAGTTCTTC.

V usage is TRBV14 and J usage is TRBJ2-3; D is perhaps TRBD2 (5 bases). The CDR3 totals 16 residues. The germline V gene has CDR1 SGHDN and CDR2 FVKESK. The V and J ends lost 1 base and 0 bases respectively, with 11 bases between them. In nucleotides, the CDR3 is TGTGCCAGCAGCCAAGGCGCGGGTATCAGCACAGATACGCAGTATTTT. This encodes CASSQGAGISTDTQYF. The whole variable domain, remainder taken from reference TRBV14 and TRBJ2-3, is EAGVTQFPSHSVIEKGQTVTLRCDPISGHDNLYWYRRVMGKEIKFLLHFVKESKQDESGMPNNRFLAERTGGTYSTLKVQPAELEDSGVYFCASSQGAGISTDTQYFGPGTRLTVL.